This T cell receptor beta chain was retrieved from a study of blood T cell repertoires in COVID-19. Study-wide context: Specimens from acute and convalescent COVID-19 originated in the United States, Italy and Spain.

Followed longitudinally, the Seattle patients had been enrolled during active infection. V was trimmed by 3 bases and J by 6 bases, leaving 10 bases between them. This CDR3 contains 14 residues. From germline, CDR1 is KGHDR and CDR2 SFDVKD. TCRdb keeps only in-frame clones here, not all; method: immunoSEQ multiplex PCR. In the table there are about 200,000 clones, almost 85% of which are singletons. V gene TRBV24-1 combines with J gene TRBJ2-2, with D possibly TRBD1 on 6 matching bases. The specimen sequenced was peripheral blood. This clonotype was obtained from a woman in her 70s with COVID-19, enrolled during active disease. CDR3 residues: CATSDPQGPGELFF. The CDR3 bases are TGTGCCACCAGTGATCCCCAGGGGCCCGGGGAGCTGTTTTTT.